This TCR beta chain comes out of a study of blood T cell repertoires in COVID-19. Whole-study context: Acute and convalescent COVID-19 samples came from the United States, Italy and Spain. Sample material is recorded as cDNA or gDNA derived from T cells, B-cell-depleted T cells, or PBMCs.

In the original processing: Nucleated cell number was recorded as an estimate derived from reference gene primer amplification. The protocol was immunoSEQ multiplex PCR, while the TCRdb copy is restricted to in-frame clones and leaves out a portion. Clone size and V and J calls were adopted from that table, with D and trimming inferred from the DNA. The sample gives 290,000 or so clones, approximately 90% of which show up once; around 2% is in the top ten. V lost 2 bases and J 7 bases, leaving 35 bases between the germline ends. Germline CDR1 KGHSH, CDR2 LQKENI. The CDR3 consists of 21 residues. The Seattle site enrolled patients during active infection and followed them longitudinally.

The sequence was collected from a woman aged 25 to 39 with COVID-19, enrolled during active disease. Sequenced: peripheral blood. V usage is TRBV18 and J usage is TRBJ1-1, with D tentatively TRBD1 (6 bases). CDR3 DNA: TGTGCCAGCTCACCATACGAGGGTCTCTTCAGTAGTGGTAATCGAGGGGGTGAAGCTTTCTTT. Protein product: CASSPYEGLFSSGNRGGEAFF.